One and the same sample provided the 9 T cell receptor beta chains below, sequenced in a study of T cells expressing NK-cell markers. TCRdb re-called the 5' RACE reads; every CDR3 protein appears as one record, without DNA. The sample shows about 460,000 distinct CDR3 sequences, and over 1.3% sits with its ten largest clones. The sample was blood T cells: a sorted CD56 or NKG2C T cell subset, CD4+ or CD8+ T cells, or bulk PBMC T cells (not recorded which). These TCRs come from a woman between 45 and 65 years old in good health.

The chain joins TRBV7-8 to TRBJ1-1; TCRdb calls TRBD1, which cannot be checked without DNA. This CDR3 comprises 14 residues. Germline CDR1 reads SGHVS; CDR2 reads FQNEAQ. The CDR3 region is CASSSGPGYTEAFF. Full variable domain (rest looked up from reference TRBV7-8 and TRBJ1-1): GAGVSQSPRYKVAKRGQDVALRCDPISGHVSLFWYQQALGQGPEFLTYFQNEAQLDKSGLPSDRFFAERPEGSVSTLKIQRTQQEDSAVYLCASSSGPGYTEAFFGQGTRLTVV.

This chain links TRBV12-3 or TRBV12-4 with TRBJ1-5; the TCRdb D gene call, TRBD1, has no DNA to confirm it. The CDR3 covers 16 residues. The CDR3 is CASSFSGRGGNQPQHF.

The chain recombines TRBV5-1 with TRBJ1-2. The CDR3 contains 13 residues. Per the germline V gene, CDR1 is SGHRS and CDR2 is YFSETQ. CDR3 sequence: CASSLASWNGYTF.

The chain links TRBV5-8 to TRBJ2-7; TCRdb reports TRBD1, a call that lacks DNA to check it against. Germline V CDR1 and CDR2: SGHTS, YDEGEE. The CDR3 is made up of 15 amino acids. CDR3 amino acids: CASSLYGTQAYEQYF.

The V and J genes are TRBV6-1 and TRBJ2-1; TCRdb picks TRBD2, but there is no DNA to check that call. Germline V gene lookup returns CDR1 MNHNS and CDR2 SASEGT. This CDR3 comprises 14 residues. This CDR3 is CASSELGLVHEQFF.

The CDR3 reads CASSLLGTGAGGYTF. The chain combines TRBV5-4 with TRBJ1-2; the TCRdb D gene call, TRBD1, has no DNA to confirm it. The CDR3 loop spans 15 amino acids. Germline CDR1 and CDR2: SGHNT and YYREEE (reference sequence).

V and J are TRBV25-1 and TRBJ2-5; checking the TCRdb D call of TRBD1 is not possible without DNA. Per the germline V gene, CDR1 is MGHDK and CDR2 is SYGVNS. This CDR3 is built from 16 residues. This CDR3 is CASSGGGFSAGETQYF.

This rearrangement joins TRBV6-2 or TRBV6-3 to TRBJ2-1; checking the TCRdb D call of TRBD2 is not possible without DNA. CDR3 size: 14 residues. Germline CDR1 and CDR2: MNHEY and SVGEGT. This CDR3 is CASSNGGLNNEQFF.

The chain uses TRBV10-3 and TRBJ1-1. Germline V lookup: CDR1 ENHRY, CDR2 SYGVKD. The CDR3 totals 12 residues. The CDR3: CATHQVGTEAFF.